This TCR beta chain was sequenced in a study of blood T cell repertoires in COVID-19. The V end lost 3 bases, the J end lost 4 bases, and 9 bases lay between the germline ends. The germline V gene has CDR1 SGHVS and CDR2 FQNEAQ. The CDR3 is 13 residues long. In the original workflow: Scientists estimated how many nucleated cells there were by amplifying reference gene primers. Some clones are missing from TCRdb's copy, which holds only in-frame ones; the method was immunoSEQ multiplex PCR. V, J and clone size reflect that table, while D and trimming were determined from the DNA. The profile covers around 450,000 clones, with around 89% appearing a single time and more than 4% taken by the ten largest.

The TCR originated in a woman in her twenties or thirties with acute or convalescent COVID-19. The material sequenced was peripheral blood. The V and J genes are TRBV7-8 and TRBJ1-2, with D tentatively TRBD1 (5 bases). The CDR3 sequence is CASSFQGSYGYTF. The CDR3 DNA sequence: TGTGCCAGCAGCTTTCAGGGTTCCTATGGCTACACCTTC.